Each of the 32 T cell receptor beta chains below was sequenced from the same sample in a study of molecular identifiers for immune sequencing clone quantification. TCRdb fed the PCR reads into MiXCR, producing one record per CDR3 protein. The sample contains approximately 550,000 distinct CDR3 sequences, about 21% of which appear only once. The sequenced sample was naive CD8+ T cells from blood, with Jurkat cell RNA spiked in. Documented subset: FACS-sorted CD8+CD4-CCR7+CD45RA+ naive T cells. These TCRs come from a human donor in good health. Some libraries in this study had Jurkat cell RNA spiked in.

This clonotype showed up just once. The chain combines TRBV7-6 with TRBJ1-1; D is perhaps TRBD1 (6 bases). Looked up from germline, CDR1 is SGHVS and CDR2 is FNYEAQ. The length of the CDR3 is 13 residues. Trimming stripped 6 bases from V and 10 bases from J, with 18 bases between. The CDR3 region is CASRPGGARSAFF. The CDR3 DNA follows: TGTGCCAGCAGACCCGGGGGGGCTCGGTCAGCTTTCTTT.

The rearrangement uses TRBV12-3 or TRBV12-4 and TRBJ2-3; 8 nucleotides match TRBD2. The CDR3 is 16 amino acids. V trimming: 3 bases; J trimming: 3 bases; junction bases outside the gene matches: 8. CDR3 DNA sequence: TGTGCCAGCAGTTTCTATGCGGGGGGCGAGACAGATACGCAGTATTTT. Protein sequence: CASSFYAGGETDTQYF.

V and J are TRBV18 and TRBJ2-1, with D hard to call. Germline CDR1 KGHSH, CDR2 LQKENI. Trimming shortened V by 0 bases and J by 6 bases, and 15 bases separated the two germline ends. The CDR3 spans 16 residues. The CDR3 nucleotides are TGTGCCAGCTCACCACCAACACCACAATTTCCCAATGAGCAGTTCTTC. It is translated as CASSPPTPQFPNEQFF.

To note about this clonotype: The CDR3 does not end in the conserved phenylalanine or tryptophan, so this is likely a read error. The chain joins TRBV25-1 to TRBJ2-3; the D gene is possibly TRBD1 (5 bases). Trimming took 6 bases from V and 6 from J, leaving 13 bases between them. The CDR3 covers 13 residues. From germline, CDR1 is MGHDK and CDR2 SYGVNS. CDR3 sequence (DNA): TGTGCCAGCAGCTTTGCAGGGTTGGATACGCAGTATCTT. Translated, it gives CASSFAGLDTQYL.

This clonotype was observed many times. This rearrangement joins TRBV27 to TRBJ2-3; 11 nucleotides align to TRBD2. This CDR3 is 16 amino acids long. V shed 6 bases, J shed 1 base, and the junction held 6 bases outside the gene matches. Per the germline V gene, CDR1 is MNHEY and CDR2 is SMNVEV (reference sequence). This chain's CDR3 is CASRGLAGRRTDTQYF. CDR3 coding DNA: TGTGCCAGCAGAGGACTAGCGGGCCGACGCACAGATACGCAGTATTTT.

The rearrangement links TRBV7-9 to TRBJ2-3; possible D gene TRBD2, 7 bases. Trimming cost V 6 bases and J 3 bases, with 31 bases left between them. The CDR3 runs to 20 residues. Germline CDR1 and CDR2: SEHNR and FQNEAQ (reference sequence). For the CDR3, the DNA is TGTGCCAGCAGACAAAAGAAAGGCCTCCGGGGGGCCCTTTGGACAGATACGCAGTATTTT. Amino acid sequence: CASRQKKGLRGALWTDTQYF.

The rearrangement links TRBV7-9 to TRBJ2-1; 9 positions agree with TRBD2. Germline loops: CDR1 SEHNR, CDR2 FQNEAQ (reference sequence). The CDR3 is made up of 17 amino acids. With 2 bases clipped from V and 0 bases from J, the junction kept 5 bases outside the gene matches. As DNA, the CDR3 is TGTGCCAGCAGCTTACCGACTAGCGGAAGCTCCTACAATGAGCAGTTCTTC. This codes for CASSLPTSGSSYNEQFF.

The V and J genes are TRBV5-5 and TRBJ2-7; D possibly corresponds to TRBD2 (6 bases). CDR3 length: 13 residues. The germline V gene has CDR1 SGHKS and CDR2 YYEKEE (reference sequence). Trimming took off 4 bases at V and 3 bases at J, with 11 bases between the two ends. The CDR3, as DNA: TGTGCCAGCAGCGGGGGGATCAGCTACGAGCAGTACTTC. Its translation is CASSGGISYEQYF.

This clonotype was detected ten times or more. CDR3: CSARDGYTGKYEQYF. The CDR3 DNA reads TGCAGTGCTAGAGATGGGTATACAGGGAAATACGAGCAGTACTTC. The chain joins TRBV20-1 to TRBJ2-7, with D maybe TRBD1 (6 bases). The length of the CDR3 is 15 residues. V lost 0 bases, J lost 4 bases, and 16 bases lay in between. Germline assignment: CDR1 DFQATT and CDR2 SNEGSKA (reference sequence).

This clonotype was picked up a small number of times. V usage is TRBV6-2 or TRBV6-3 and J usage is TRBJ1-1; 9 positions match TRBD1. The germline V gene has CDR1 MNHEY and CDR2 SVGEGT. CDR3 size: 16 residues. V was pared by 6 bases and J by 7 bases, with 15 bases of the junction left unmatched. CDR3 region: CASSLTGTGPHHEAFF. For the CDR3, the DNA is TGTGCCAGCAGCTTAACCGGGACAGGGCCCCACCATGAAGCTTTCTTT.

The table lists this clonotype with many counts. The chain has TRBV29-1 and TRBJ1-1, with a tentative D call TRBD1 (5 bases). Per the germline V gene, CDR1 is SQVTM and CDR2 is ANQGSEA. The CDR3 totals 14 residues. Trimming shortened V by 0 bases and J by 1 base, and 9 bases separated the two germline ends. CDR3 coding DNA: TGCAGCGTTGAAGAGGAAGGGGAGAACACTGAAGCTTTCTTT. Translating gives CSVEEEGENTEAFF.

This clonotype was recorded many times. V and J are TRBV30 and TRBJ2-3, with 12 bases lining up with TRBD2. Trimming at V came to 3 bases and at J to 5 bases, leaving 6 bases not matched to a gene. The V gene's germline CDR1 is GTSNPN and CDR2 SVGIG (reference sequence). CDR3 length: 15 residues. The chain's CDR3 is CAWSLTSGSQDTQYF. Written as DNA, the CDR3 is TGTGCCTGGAGCTTGACTAGCGGGAGTCAAGATACGCAGTATTTT.

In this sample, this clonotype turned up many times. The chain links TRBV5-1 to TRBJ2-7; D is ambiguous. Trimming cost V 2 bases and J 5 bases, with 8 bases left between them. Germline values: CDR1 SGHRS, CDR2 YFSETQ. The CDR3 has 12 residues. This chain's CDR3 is CASSFGLHEQYF. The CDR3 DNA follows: TGCGCCAGCAGCTTTGGGTTGCACGAGCAGTACTTC.

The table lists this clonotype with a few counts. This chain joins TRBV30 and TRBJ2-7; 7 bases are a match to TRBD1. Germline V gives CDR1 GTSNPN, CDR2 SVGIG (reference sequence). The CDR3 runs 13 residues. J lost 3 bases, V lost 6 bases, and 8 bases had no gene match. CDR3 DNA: TGTGCCTGCTGGGACAGAGACATCTACGAGCAGTACTTC. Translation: CACWDRDIYEQYF.

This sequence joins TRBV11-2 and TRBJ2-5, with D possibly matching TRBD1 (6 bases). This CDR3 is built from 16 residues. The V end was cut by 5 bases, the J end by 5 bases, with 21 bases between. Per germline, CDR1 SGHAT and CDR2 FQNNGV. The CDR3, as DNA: TGTGCCAGCAGCCCCTACCGGGACAACATGGAGGAGACCCAGTACTTC. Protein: CASSPYRDNMEETQYF.

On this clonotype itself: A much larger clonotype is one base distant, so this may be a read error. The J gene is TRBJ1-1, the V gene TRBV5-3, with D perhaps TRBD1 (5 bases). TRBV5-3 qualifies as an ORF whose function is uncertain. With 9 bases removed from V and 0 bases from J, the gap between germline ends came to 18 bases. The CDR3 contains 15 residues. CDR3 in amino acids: CATSLTGPMNTEAFF. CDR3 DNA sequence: TGTGCCACCAGCTTAACGGGACCCATGAACACTGAAGCTTTCTTT.

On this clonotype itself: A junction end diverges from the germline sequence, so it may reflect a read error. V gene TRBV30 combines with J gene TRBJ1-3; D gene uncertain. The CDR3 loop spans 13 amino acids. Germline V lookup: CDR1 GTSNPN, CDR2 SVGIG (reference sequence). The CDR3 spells CTWSYGGLNTIYF. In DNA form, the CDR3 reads TGTACCTGGAGCTATGGCGGATTAAACACCATATATTTT.

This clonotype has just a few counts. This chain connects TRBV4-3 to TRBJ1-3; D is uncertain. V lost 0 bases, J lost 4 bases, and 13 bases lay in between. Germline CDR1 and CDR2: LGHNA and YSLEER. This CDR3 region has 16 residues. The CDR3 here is CASSQDHRQRGNTIYF. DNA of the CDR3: TGCGCCAGCAGCCAAGATCATCGTCAGCGGGGAAACACCATATATTTT.

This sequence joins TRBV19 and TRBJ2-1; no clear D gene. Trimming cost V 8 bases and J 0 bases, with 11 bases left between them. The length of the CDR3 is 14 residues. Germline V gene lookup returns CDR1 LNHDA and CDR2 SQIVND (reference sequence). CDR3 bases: TGTGCCAGTGGAGATAGGGACTCCTACAATGAGCAGTTCTTC. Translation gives CASGDRDSYNEQFF.

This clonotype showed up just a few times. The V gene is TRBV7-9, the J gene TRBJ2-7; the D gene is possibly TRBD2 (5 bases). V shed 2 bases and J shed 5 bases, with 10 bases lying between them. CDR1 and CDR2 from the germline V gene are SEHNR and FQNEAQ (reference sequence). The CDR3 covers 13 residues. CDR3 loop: CASSLSIGDEQYF. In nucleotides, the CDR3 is TGTGCCAGCAGCTTATCTATCGGGGACGAGCAGTACTTC. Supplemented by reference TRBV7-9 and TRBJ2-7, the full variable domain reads DTGVSQNPRHKITKRGQNVTFRCDPISEHNRLYWYRQTLGQGPEFLTYFQNEAQLEKSRLLSDRFSAERPKGSFSTLEIQRTEQGDSAMYLCASSLSIGDEQYFGPGTRLTVT.

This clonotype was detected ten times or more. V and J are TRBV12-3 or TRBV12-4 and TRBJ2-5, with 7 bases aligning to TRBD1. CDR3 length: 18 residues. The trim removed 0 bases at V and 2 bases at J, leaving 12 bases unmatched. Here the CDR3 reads CASSLAGTAEVGQETQYF. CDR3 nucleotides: TGTGCCAGCAGTTTAGCGGGGACAGCAGAAGTAGGACAAGAGACCCAGTACTTC.

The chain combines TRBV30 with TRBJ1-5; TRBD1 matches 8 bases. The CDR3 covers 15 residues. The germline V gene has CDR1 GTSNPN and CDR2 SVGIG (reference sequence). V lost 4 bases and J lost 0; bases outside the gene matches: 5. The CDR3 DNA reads TGTGCCTGGAACCCGGGACAGGATAGCAATCAGCCCCAGCATTTT. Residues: CAWNPGQDSNQPQHF.

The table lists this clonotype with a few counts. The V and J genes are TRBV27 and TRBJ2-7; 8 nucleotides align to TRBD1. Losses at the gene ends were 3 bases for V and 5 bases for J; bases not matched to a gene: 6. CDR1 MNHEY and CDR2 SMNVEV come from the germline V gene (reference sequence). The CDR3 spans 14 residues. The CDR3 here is CASSFGQGGDEQYF. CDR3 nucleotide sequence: TGTGCCAGCAGTTTTGGACAGGGAGGCGACGAGCAGTACTTC.

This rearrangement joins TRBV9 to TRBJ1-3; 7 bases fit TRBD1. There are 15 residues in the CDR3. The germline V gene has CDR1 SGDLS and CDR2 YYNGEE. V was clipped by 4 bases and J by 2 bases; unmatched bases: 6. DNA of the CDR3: TGTGCCAGCAGCCGAACAGGGGTGGCTGGAAACACCATATATTTT. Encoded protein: CASSRTGVAGNTIYF.

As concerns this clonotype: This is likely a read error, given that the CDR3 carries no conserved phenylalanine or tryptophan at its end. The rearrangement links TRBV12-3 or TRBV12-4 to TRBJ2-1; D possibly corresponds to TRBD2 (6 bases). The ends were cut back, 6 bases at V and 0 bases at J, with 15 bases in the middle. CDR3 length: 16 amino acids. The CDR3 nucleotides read TGTGCCAGCAGCGGTTTTGAGACTAGCTCCTACAATGAGCAGTTCATC. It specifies CASSGFETSSYNEQFI.

The CDR3 spells CATSGTTGTEADTQYF. Written as DNA, the CDR3 is TGTGCCACCAGTGGTACGACCGGGACAGAAGCAGATACGCAGTATTTT. This chain joins TRBV24-1 and TRBJ2-3, with 7 bases fitting TRBD1. The CDR3 has 16 amino acids. Germline trimming cut 5 bases from V and 4 bases from J; bases unmatched to any gene: 11. Germline V gene data show CDR1 as KGHDR and CDR2 as SFDVKD.

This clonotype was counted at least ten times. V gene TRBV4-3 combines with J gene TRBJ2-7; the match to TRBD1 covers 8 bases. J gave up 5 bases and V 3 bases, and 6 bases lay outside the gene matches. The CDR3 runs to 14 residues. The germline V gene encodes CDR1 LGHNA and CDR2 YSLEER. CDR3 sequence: CASSQATGADEQYF. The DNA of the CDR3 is TGCGCCAGCAGCCAGGCGACAGGGGCGGACGAGCAGTACTTC.

CDR3 nucleotide sequence: TGCAGCGTTGGACCCGGCTCCTCTGGAAACACCATATATTTT. This codes for CSVGPGSSGNTIYF. The chain has TRBV29-1 and TRBJ1-3; no clear D. V was shortened by 4 bases and J by 0 bases, with 10 bases between the two germline ends. Germline CDR1 reads SQVTM; CDR2 reads ANQGSEA. The CDR3 totals 14 residues.

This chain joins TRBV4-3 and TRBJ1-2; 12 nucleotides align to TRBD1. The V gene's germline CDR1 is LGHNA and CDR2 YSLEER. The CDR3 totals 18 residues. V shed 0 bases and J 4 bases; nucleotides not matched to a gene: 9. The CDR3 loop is CASSQDRTGTGGSYGYTF. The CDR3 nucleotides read TGCGCCAGCAGCCAAGACCGGACCGGGACAGGGGGCTCCTATGGCTACACCTTC.

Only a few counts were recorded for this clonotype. In DNA, the CDR3 is TGTGCCAGCCGACCCACAGGGGCTCCCGGGGAGCTGTTTTTT. This encodes CASRPTGAPGELFF. The chain combines TRBV27 with TRBJ2-2, with TRBD1 identical over 7 bases. The J segment lost 6 bases and the V segment lost 8 bases, leaving 9 bases of the junction unmatched. This CDR3 is built from 14 residues. Germline V gene sequence: CDR1 MNHEY, CDR2 SMNVEV (reference sequence).

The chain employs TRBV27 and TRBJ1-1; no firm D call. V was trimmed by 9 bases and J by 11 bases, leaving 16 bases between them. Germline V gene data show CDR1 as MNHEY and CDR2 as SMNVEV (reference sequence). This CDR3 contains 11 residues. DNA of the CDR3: TGTGCCAGTAGGTACCTACGAGAGGCTTTCTTT. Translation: CASRYLREAFF.

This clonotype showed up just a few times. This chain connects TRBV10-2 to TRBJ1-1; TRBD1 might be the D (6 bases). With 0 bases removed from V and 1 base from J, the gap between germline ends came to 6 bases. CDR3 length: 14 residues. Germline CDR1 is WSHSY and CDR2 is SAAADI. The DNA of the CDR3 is TGCGCCAGCAGTGAGTCAGGGGGGAACACTGAAGCTTTCTTT. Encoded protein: CASSESGGNTEAFF.